The 15 T cell receptor beta chains listed next were all sequenced from one sample in a study of blood T cell repertoires in COVID-19. The assay was immunoSEQ multiplex PCR, and TCRdb's table has in-frame clones only and misses some. The sample records roughly 99,000 clones, about three quarters being singletons. Sequencing input: peripheral blood. The receptors were sampled from a man aged 65-85 years with acute or convalescent COVID-19.

V gene TRBV18 combines with J gene TRBJ1-2; TRBD1 matches at 7 bases. After removal of 6 bases from V and 1 base from J, the junction contained 8 bases not matched to a gene. CDR1 and CDR2 (germline): KGHSH, LQKENI. This CDR3 has 15 residues. DNA for the CDR3: TGTGCCAGCTCGCAAGGGGGCGCGGGTAACTATGGCTACACCTTC. Residues: CASSQGGAGNYGYTF.

The chain links TRBV7-9 to TRBJ2-6, with D unresolved. Germline-derived CDR1 and CDR2 are SEHNR and FQNEAQ (reference sequence). Trimming cost V 11 bases and J 0 bases, with 8 bases left between them. The CDR3 runs 13 residues. The CDR3 loop reads CALGFSGANVLTF. As DNA, the CDR3 is TGTGCCCTAGGCTTCTCTGGGGCCAACGTCCTGACTTTC.

Sample share makes this clone medium-sized. The chain links TRBV5-8 to TRBJ1-2; D not certain. Germline V CDR1 and CDR2: SGHTS, YDEGEE. V lost 2 bases and J lost 8, with 16 bases in between. There are 14 residues in the CDR3. In DNA form, the CDR3 reads TGTGCCAGCAGCTTAGCTCTCGCCCAAGAGGGCTACACCTTC. It is translated as CASSLALAQEGYTF.

This rearrangement joins TRBV3-1 (or the pseudogene TRBV3-2) to TRBJ1-2; tentatively, D is TRBD1 (6 bases). The germline CDR1 and CDR2 sequences are LGHDT and YNNKEL (reference sequence). V was cut by 1 base and J by 6 bases, with 15 bases left in between. This CDR3 contains 15 residues. The CDR3 nucleotides read TGTGCCAGCAGCCAAGTGGGGGGGCATTTCGATGGCTACACCTTC. This encodes CASSQVGGHFDGYTF.

The rearrangement links TRBV6-6 to TRBJ2-7; D possibly corresponds to TRBD1 (6 bases). V lost 5 bases and J lost 0, with 17 bases in between. Germline CDR1 and CDR2: MNHNY and SVGAGI (reference sequence). The CDR3 length is 16 residues. The CDR3 DNA sequence: TGTGCCAGCAGTCGAAACAGGGCTGGCGCCTCCTACGAGCAGTACTTC. Residues: CASSRNRAGASYEQYF.

V is TRBV6-5 and J is TRBJ1-2, with 8 bases aligning to TRBD1. The CDR3 loop spans 14 amino acids. The germline CDR1 and CDR2 sequences are MNHEY and SVGAGI. With 3 bases clipped from V and 6 bases from J, the junction kept 6 bases outside the gene matches. The CDR3 DNA follows: TGTGCCAGCAGTTATTGGACAGGGTCGGATGGCTACACCTTC. Protein: CASSYWTGSDGYTF.

The chain uses TRBV5-1 and TRBJ1-5; TRBD1 aligns across 7 bases. Trimming removed 3 bases from V and 2 bases from J; junction bases left unmatched: 2. Germline V gene lookup returns CDR1 SGHRS and CDR2 YFSETQ. There are 14 residues in the CDR3. The CDR3 region is CASSWGTGNQPQHF. CDR3 sequence (DNA): TGCGCCAGCAGCTGGGGGACAGGCAATCAGCCCCAGCATTTT. The full variable domain, with the rest looked up from reference TRBV5-1 and TRBJ1-5, is KAGVTQTPRYLIKTRGQQVTLSCSPISGHRSVSWYQQTPGQGLQFLFEYFSETQRNKGNFPGRFSGRQFSNSRSEMNVSTLELGDSALYLCASSWGTGNQPQHFGDGTRLSIL.

Only a few counts were recorded for this clone. The chain recombines TRBV11-3 with TRBJ2-5; 7 positions match TRBD1. The V segment lost 5 bases and the J segment 3 bases; nucleotides outside the gene matches: 3. Germline lookup yields CDR1 SGHNT and CDR2 YENEEA. The CDR3 has 13 residues. The CDR3 DNA reads as TGTGCCAGCAGCCCCGGGACAGAAGAGACCCAGTACTTC. It codes for CASSPGTEETQYF. Together with reference TRBV11-3 and TRBJ2-5, the CDR3 gives the full variable domain: EAGVVQSPRYKIIEKKQPVAFWCNPISGHNTLYWYLQNLGQGPELLIRYENEEAVDDSQLPKDRFSAERLKGVDSTLKIQPAELGDSAVYLCASSPGTEETQYFGPGTRLLVL.

This chain links TRBV10-3 with TRBJ2-3; 8 bases align to TRBD2. V dropped 0 bases and J dropped 1; count of bases not matched to a gene: 0. This CDR3 spans 15 amino acids. Germline V gene data show CDR1 as ENHRY and CDR2 as SYGVKD. Here the CDR3 reads CAISESSGGTDTQYF. In DNA, the CDR3 is TGTGCCATCAGTGAGTCTAGCGGGGGCACAGATACGCAGTATTTT.

The V and J genes are TRBV7-3 and TRBJ2-5, with a possible D match to TRBD2 (6 bases). This CDR3 region has 15 residues. V lost 5 bases to trimming and J lost 3 bases, with 16 bases between them. Germline CDR1 SGHTA, CDR2 FQGTGA. The CDR3 nucleotides are TGTGCCAGCAGCCTCGGGGGTAGCCGGGAAGAGACCCAGTACTTC. This gives the protein CASSLGGSREETQYF.

The CDR3 here is CASSRAGPGEETQYF. The CDR3 DNA reads as TGTGCCAGCAGTCGTGCAGGGCCCGGCGAAGAGACCCAGTACTTC. V and J are TRBV5-4 and TRBJ2-5; the D gene is possibly TRBD1 (5 bases). With 5 bases removed from V and 3 bases from J, the gap between germline ends came to 17 bases. Germline lookup yields CDR1 SGHNT and CDR2 YYREEE (reference sequence). This CDR3 spans 15 amino acids.

V is TRBV18 and J is TRBJ2-1; 8 positions agree with TRBD1. Germline CDR1 and CDR2: KGHSH and LQKENI. The CDR3 extends over 12 amino acids. The V gene end was trimmed by 5 bases and the J gene end by 12 bases; junction bases not matched to a gene: 6. CDR3 sequence (DNA): TGTGCCAGCTCATCGACAGGGGAATGGCAGTTCTTC. Amino acids: CASSSTGEWQFF.

J is TRBJ1-3 and V is TRBV7-9; D is possibly TRBD1 (6 bases). The CDR3 runs 16 residues. The germline V and J ends were trimmed by 5 bases and 2 bases, with 16 bases remaining between them. CDR1 is SEHNR, CDR2 FQNEAQ, per germline (reference sequence). CDR3 coding DNA: TGTGCCAGCAGCGCAAAAGGGGGTGTAACTGGAAACACCATATATTTT. It translates to CASSAKGGVTGNTIYF.

This clone was picked up one time. This chain connects TRBV3-1 (or the pseudogene TRBV3-2) to TRBJ2-7; 7 bases agree with TRBD1. The V gene end was trimmed by 2 bases and the J gene end by 1 base; junction bases not matched to a gene: 8. Germline loops: CDR1 LGHDT, CDR2 YNNKEL (reference sequence). The CDR3 runs to 16 residues. CDR3 in DNA: TGTGCCAGCAGCCAAAGTCCCGGGACAGCGTCCTACGAGCAGTACTTC. Its protein product is CASSQSPGTASYEQYF.

The chain recombines TRBV9 with TRBJ2-5; possible D gene TRBD2, 5 bases. There are 16 residues in the CDR3. Germline V gene data show CDR1 as SGDLS and CDR2 as YYNGEE. V was cut by 3 bases and J by 1 base, with 16 bases left in between. The CDR3 nucleotides are TGTGCCAGCAGCGCCGGGGTAACGGTGAGCCAAGAGACCCAGTACTTC. This codes for CASSAGVTVSQETQYF.